Listed here are 18 T cell receptor beta chains from one sample, sequenced in a study of CD8 T cells in ankylosing spondylitis. No antigens are known for them. Study findings and constraints: Ankylosing spondylitis blood appeared to carry a characteristic TCR beta motif of 7 or 8 highly homologous variants.

TCRdb re-derived calls from the 5' RACE reads in MiXCR, one entry per CDR3 protein. Of approximately 400,000 distinct CDR3 sequences in the sample, roughly a sixth are singletons; the top ten hold just over 1%. The sequencing input was blood, either unsorted or a sorted T cell fraction (not recorded which). The receptors derive from a male donor with ankylosing spondylitis.

This clonotype was counted only a few times. V and J are TRBV6-2 or TRBV6-3 and TRBJ2-1, with TRBD1 matching 8 bases. CDR1 and CDR2 (germline): MNHEY, SVGEGT. CDR3 length: 15 amino acids. The J segment lost 5 bases and the V segment lost 6 bases, leaving 9 bases of the junction unmatched. CDR3 amino acids: CASSPRQGTDNEQFF. The DNA of the CDR3 is TGTGCCAGCAGCCCCAGACAGGGGACAGACAATGAGCAGTTCTTC.

The chain has TRBV12-3 or TRBV12-4 and TRBJ1-1, with 8 bases fitting TRBD1. The CDR3 totals 14 residues. The J segment lost 2 bases and the V segment lost 6 bases, leaving 5 bases of the junction unmatched. The CDR3 region has the DNA TGTGCCAGCAGATTGACAGGGGCAAACACTGAAGCTTTCTTT. Its translation: CASRLTGANTEAFF.

The chain has TRBV6-1 and TRBJ1-4; D uncertain. CDR3 length: 11 amino acids. V was shortened by 6 bases and J by 8 bases, with 7 bases between the two germline ends. CDR1 MNHNS and CDR2 SASEGT come from the germline V gene. DNA for the CDR3: TGTGCCAGCAGCGAAAAGGAAAAACTGTTTTTT. Protein product: CASSEKEKLFF.

This clonotype was observed many times. This chain connects TRBV5-1 to TRBJ2-2; D is unresolved. CDR1 SGHRS and CDR2 YFSETQ come from the germline V gene. There are 16 residues in the CDR3. V was shortened by 0 bases and J by 4 bases, with 13 bases between the two germline ends. The CDR3 loop is CASSLAASPITGELFF. CDR3 nucleotide sequence: TGCGCCAGCAGCTTGGCCGCCAGCCCGATCACCGGGGAGCTGTTTTTT. Drawing the rest from reference TRBV5-1 and TRBJ2-2, the complete variable domain is KAGVTQTPRYLIKTRGQQVTLSCSPISGHRSVSWYQQTPGQGLQFLFEYFSETQRNKGNFPGRFSGRQFSNSRSEMNVSTLELGDSALYLCASSLAASPITGELFFGEGSRLTVL.

This clonotype was recorded many times. This chain connects TRBV12-3 or TRBV12-4 to TRBJ1-2, with a possible D match to TRBD1 (6 bases). CDR3 length: 13 amino acids. V lost 3 bases to trimming and J lost 7 bases, with 12 bases between them. The CDR3 protein is CASSLGGHGGYTF. The CDR3 nucleotides read TGTGCCAGCAGTTTGGGGGGCCACGGTGGCTACACCTTC.

This clonotype was found a few times. J is TRBJ2-3 and V is TRBV4-3; D may be TRBD2 (6 bases). CDR1 and CDR2 from the germline V gene are LGHNA and YSLEER. V was trimmed by 4 bases and J by 5 bases, leaving 13 bases between them. This CDR3 spans 14 amino acids. CDR3 in amino acids: CASSLGRGIDTQYF. CDR3 nucleotide sequence: TGCGCCAGCAGCCTAGGCCGCGGGATAGATACGCAGTATTTT.

This clonotype was seen only a few times. The genes are TRBV3-1 and TRBJ2-2; no definite D call. This CDR3 has 15 amino acids. Germline V gene data show CDR1 as LGHDT and CDR2 as YNNKEL (reference sequence). With 1 base removed from V and 7 bases from J, the gap between germline ends came to 13 bases. This chain's CDR3 is CASSQVGRLGGELFF. In DNA, the CDR3 is TGTGCCAGCAGCCAAGTGGGCCGGCTGGGCGGGGAGCTGTTTTTT.

The CDR3 region has the DNA TGTGCCAGCAGCCCCCGGACACCCAAGGGGGCCACTGAAGCTTTCTTT. Protein: CASSPRTPKGATEAFF. The J gene is TRBJ1-1, the V gene TRBV5-5, with 7 bases identical to TRBD1. V was pared by 4 bases and J by 4 bases, with 13 bases of the junction left unmatched. The CDR3 consists of 16 residues. In germline, CDR1 is SGHKS, CDR2 YYEKEE (reference sequence).

This clonotype appeared a few times. CDR3 DNA: TGTGCCAGCAGCCCCACGCTAGCGGGAACTATTAATGAGCAGTTCTTC. This sequence encodes CASSPTLAGTINEQFF. This chain connects TRBV7-3 to TRBJ2-1; 9 nucleotides agree with TRBD2. The CDR3 contains 16 residues. CDR1 is SGHTA, CDR2 FQGTGA, per germline. Losses at the gene ends were 5 bases for V and 7 bases for J; bases not matched to a gene: 12.

In its sample, this clonotype was seen a few times. The chain carries TRBV5-5 and TRBJ1-5; TRBD1 is a possible D gene (5 bases). This CDR3 spans 15 amino acids. V lost 0 bases to trimming and J lost 3 bases, with 10 bases between them. Germline lookup yields CDR1 SGHKS and CDR2 YYEKEE (reference sequence). CDR3 coding DNA: TGTGCCAGCAGCTTGGCCCCGACAGCCAATCAGCCCCAGCATTTT. Its protein product is CASSLAPTANQPQHF.

This clonotype was counted only a few times. A junction boundary mismatches the germline segment, possibly from a read error. This chain uses TRBV28 with TRBJ1-6, with 8 bases lining up with TRBD1. Germline V CDR1 and CDR2: MDHEN, SYDVKM. The CDR3 has 13 amino acids. The CDR3 is CASSLSLGQGAYF. Written as DNA, the CDR3 is TGTGCCAGCAGTTTATCGCTTGGACAGGGCGCATACTTT.

Many counts were recorded for this clonotype. The V and J genes are TRBV10-3 and TRBJ2-1; 7 bases fit TRBD2. The CDR3 sequence is 15 residues long. Germline V CDR1 and CDR2: ENHRY, SYGVKD. J gave up 8 bases and V 4 bases, and 11 bases lay outside the gene matches. The CDR3 sequence is CAISVTSGTTYEQFF. The CDR3 DNA sequence: TGTGCCATCAGTGTAACGAGCGGGACTACCTATGAGCAGTTCTTC.

This rearrangement joins TRBV6-1 to TRBJ2-3; D not certain. V was pared by 0 bases and J by 0 bases, with 10 bases between. CDR1 is MNHNS and CDR2 is SASEGT in the germline V gene. CDR3 size: 16 residues. CDR3: CASSEAVIPSTDTQYF. The CDR3 DNA follows: TGTGCCAGCAGTGAAGCAGTCATACCTAGCACAGATACGCAGTATTTT.

V usage is TRBV18 and J usage is TRBJ2-1; D unresolved. The CDR3 has 16 residues. CDR1 and CDR2 from the germline V gene are KGHSH and LQKENI. The ends were cut back, 3 bases at V and 5 bases at J, with 17 bases in the middle. The CDR3 nucleotides read TGTGCCAGCTCACCCGTCGGCCAAAGTAAAAACAATGAGCAGTTCTTC. This translates into CASSPVGQSKNNEQFF.

The rearrangement joins TRBV12-3 or TRBV12-4 to TRBJ1-5, with a possible D match to TRBD1 (6 bases). V lost 6 bases, J lost 3 bases, and 15 bases lay in between. The CDR3 is made up of 15 amino acids. CDR3 sequence: CASSSGRGDNQPQHF. Written as DNA, the CDR3 is TGTGCCAGCAGCTCCGGCAGGGGAGACAATCAGCCCCAGCATTTT.

This chain joins TRBV7-3 and TRBJ2-3; TRBD2 matches 7 bases. J lost 4 bases, V lost 1 base, and 5 bases had no gene match. The CDR3 has 15 amino acids. Per germline, CDR1 SGHTA and CDR2 FQGTGA. The CDR3 nucleotides are TGTGCCAGCAGCTTAAGTGCGGGAGTGGCAGATACGCAGTATTTT. This sequence encodes CASSLSAGVADTQYF. The whole variable domain, filled in from reference TRBV7-3 and TRBJ2-3, reads GAGVSQTPSNKVTEKGKYVELRCDPISGHTALYWYRQSLGQGPEFLIYFQGTGAADDSGLPNDRFFAVRPEGSVSTLKIQRTERGDSAVYLCASSLSAGVADTQYFGPGTRLTVL.

The chain couples TRBV9 to TRBJ2-7; perhaps TRBD1 as D (5 bases). This CDR3 has 13 residues. CDR1 is SGDLS and CDR2 is YYNGEE in the germline V gene. Between the trimmed V and J ends, which lost 0 bases and 6 bases, there was a span of 10 bases. The CDR3 nucleotides read TGTGCCAGCAGCGTAGGGACATACAGCGAGCAGTACTTC. This translates into CASSVGTYSEQYF.

Only a few counts were recorded for this clonotype. The chain recombines TRBV28 with TRBJ1-3, with D possibly TRBD1 on 5 matching bases. V gave up 6 bases and J gave up 0 bases, with 18 bases separating them. The germline V gene encodes CDR1 MDHEN and CDR2 SYDVKM. This CDR3 region has 17 residues. The CDR3 loop reads CASSKDTSAASGNTIYF. The CDR3 coding sequence is TGTGCCAGCAGCAAGGACACCTCAGCGGCCTCTGGAAACACCATATATTTT.